Following are 22 T cell receptor beta chains from one sample sequenced in a study of blood T cell repertoires in COVID-19. Measured with immunoSEQ multiplex PCR; TCRdb has only the in-frame clones, and not every one. Found here are about 230,000 clones, approximately 89% of them singletons; the top ten hold about 4%. The specimen sequenced was PBMCs or T cells enriched from blood (not recorded which). These receptors were taken from a woman younger than 45 with acute COVID-19.

The chain links TRBV18 to TRBJ2-7; possibly TRBD1 for D (5 bases). The CDR3 consists of 16 residues. Germline V CDR1 and CDR2: KGHSH, LQKENI. The V end was cut by 4 bases, the J end by 1 base, with 17 bases between. The CDR3 nucleotides read TGTGCCAGCTCACAGATCCCAGGGTTCTCGTCCTACGAGCAGTACTTC. Its protein is CASSQIPGFSSYEQYF.

This chain links TRBV21-1 with TRBJ2-2; the table assigns TRBD2, which was not confirmed against the DNA. TRBV21-1 is tagged as a pseudogene. The CDR3 extends over 15 amino acids. This chain's CDR3 is CASSNWRGGTGELFF. The DNA for the CDR3 is TGTGCCAGCAGCAATTGGAGGGGGGGCACCGGGGAGCTGTTTTTT.

The chain combines TRBV2 with TRBJ1-4; tentative D call: TRBD1 (5 bases). The CDR3 contains 14 residues. Germline V gene sequence: CDR1 SNHLY, CDR2 FYNNEI. V was trimmed by 6 bases and J by 8 bases, leaving 16 bases between them. The CDR3 loop is CASRVDSLGEKLFF. DNA of the CDR3: TGTGCCAGCAGGGTAGACAGTCTGGGGGAAAAACTGTTTTTT.

V is TRBV6-1 and J is TRBJ1-5; 8 nucleotides match TRBD1. CDR3 length: 15 amino acids. The V gene's germline CDR1 is MNHNS and CDR2 SASEGT. Germline trimming cut 1 base from V and 5 bases from J; bases unmatched to any gene: 4. CDR3 bases: TGTGCCAGCAGTGAAGGTCAGGGGGCTCATCAGCCCCAGCATTTT. Amino acids: CASSEGQGAHQPQHF.

This clone was detected only a few times. The chain employs TRBV5-3 and TRBJ2-7; D might be TRBD2 (5 bases). TRBV5-3 is marked as an open reading frame, function uncertain. Trimming took 4 bases from V and 2 from J, leaving 16 bases between them. The CDR3 has 15 amino acids. This chain's CDR3 is CARSTGRVLAYEQYF. The CDR3 bases are TGTGCCAGAAGCACCGGGCGGGTACTAGCCTACGAGCAGTACTTC.

The CDR3 loop reads CASSPGLAGGTGELFF. In DNA form, the CDR3 reads TGTGCCAGCAGCCCGGGACTAGCGGGGGGCACCGGGGAGCTGTTTTTT. This chain uses TRBV11-3 with TRBJ2-2, with 15 bases fitting TRBD2. The CDR3 runs to 16 residues. Germline values: CDR1 SGHNT, CDR2 YENEEA. Trimming removed 5 bases from V and 4 bases from J; junction bases left unmatched: 2.

A single count supports this clone. This chain uses TRBV5-1 with TRBJ1-1; 7 bases match TRBD1. V was clipped by 0 bases and J by 4 bases; unmatched bases: 15. The CDR3 sequence is 18 residues long. Germline CDR1 SGHRS, CDR2 YFSETQ. In DNA, the CDR3 is TGCGCCAGCAGCTTGGGGACAGGACGAGGGGGAATAGCCACTGAAGCTTTCTTT. This translates into CASSLGTGRGGIATEAFF. The full variable domain, its missing parts supplied by reference TRBV5-1 and TRBJ1-1, is KAGVTQTPRYLIKTRGQQVTLSCSPISGHRSVSWYQQTPGQGLQFLFEYFSETQRNKGNFPGRFSGRQFSNSRSEMNVSTLELGDSALYLCASSLGTGRGGIATEAFFGQGTRLTVV.

The chain joins TRBV7-2 to TRBJ1-2; a weak D match, TRBD1 (5 bases). This CDR3 contains 14 residues. Germline loops: CDR1 SGHTA, CDR2 FQGNSA. V lost 2 bases to trimming and J lost 6 bases, with 13 bases between them. The DNA of the CDR3 is TGTGCCAGCAGCTTACCACCAGGGCAGGATGGCTACACCTTC. It encodes CASSLPPGQDGYTF.

V and J are TRBV9 and TRBJ1-4, with 7 bases that match TRBD1. V lost 0 bases to trimming and J lost 8 bases; unmatched junction nucleotides: 10. CDR1 SGDLS and CDR2 YYNGEE come from the germline V gene. This CDR3 is 16 amino acids long. The CDR3 here is CASSVATGRGIEKLFF. CDR3 nucleotide sequence: TGTGCCAGCAGCGTAGCTACGGGCAGGGGGATCGAAAAACTGTTTTTT.

The rearrangement uses TRBV25-1 and TRBJ1-3; tentative D call: TRBD1 (5 bases). The ends were cut back, 0 bases at V and 4 bases at J, with 16 bases in the middle. The CDR3 has 17 residues. CDR1 and CDR2 (germline): MGHDK, SYGVNS. The CDR3 is CASSEYGGVFAGNTIYF. In DNA, the CDR3 is TGTGCCAGCAGTGAATATGGGGGGGTGTTCGCCGGAAACACCATATATTTT.

The chain carries TRBV28 and TRBJ1-1; unclear D gene. This CDR3 has 14 amino acids. Deletions cut 5 bases from V and 1 base from J, with 11 bases between. Germline CDR1 and CDR2: MDHEN and SYDVKM. The CDR3 sequence is CASSVSRKNTEAFF. CDR3 DNA sequence: TGTGCCAGCAGTGTCTCCAGGAAGAACACTGAAGCTTTCTTT.

V gene TRBV9 combines with J gene TRBJ2-2, with 7 bases fitting TRBD1. Germline-derived CDR1 and CDR2 are SGDLS and YYNGEE. The length of the CDR3 is 16 residues. The V gene end was trimmed by 1 base and the J gene end by 7 bases; junction bases not matched to a gene: 10. The chain's CDR3 is CASSVWGTAGVGELFF. CDR3 nucleotides: TGTGCCAGCAGCGTATGGGGGACAGCTGGGGTCGGGGAGCTGTTTTTT. The whole variable domain, filled in from reference TRBV9 and TRBJ2-2, reads DSGVTQTPKHLITATGQRVTLRCSPRSGDLSVYWYQQSLDQGLQFLIQYYNGEERAKGNILERFSAQQFPDLHSELNLSSLELGDSALYFCASSVWGTAGVGELFFGEGSRLTVL.

V is TRBV7-8 and J is TRBJ1-1; a weak D match, TRBD1 (5 bases). V was trimmed by 1 base and J by 3 bases, leaving 15 bases between them. The germline CDR1 and CDR2 sequences are SGHVS and FQNEAQ. The CDR3 has 16 amino acids. The DNA of the CDR3 is TGTGCCAGCAGCTTAGTTCGGGGGATTGGGGACACTGAAGCTTTCTTT. It yields the protein CASSLVRGIGDTEAFF.

The chain uses TRBV5-1 and TRBJ2-7, with 8 bases matching TRBD1. Germline V gives CDR1 SGHRS, CDR2 YFSETQ. This CDR3 region has 15 residues. V shed 4 bases, J shed 3 bases, and the junction held 9 bases outside the gene matches. DNA for the CDR3: TGCGCCAGCAGCCCCGCCGGGACAGGCAACTACGAGCAGTACTTC. Translated: CASSPAGTGNYEQYF.

The count of this clone is one. The chain uses TRBV6-5 and TRBJ1-4, with D perhaps TRBD1 (5 bases). CDR1 and CDR2 from the germline V gene are MNHEY and SVGAGI. The CDR3 runs 12 residues. V lost 7 bases and J 7 bases, leaving 10 bases between the germline ends. The DNA of the CDR3 is TGTGCCAGCATGGGGGGAAGTGAAAAACTGTTTTTT. As protein: CASMGGSEKLFF.

The rearrangement uses TRBV19 and TRBJ2-7; 8 bases fit TRBD1. The CDR3 has 14 residues. Looked up from germline, CDR1 is LNHDA and CDR2 is SQIVND (reference sequence). J lost 1 base, V lost 5 bases, and 4 bases had no gene match. CDR3 in DNA: TGTGCCAGTAGTTTCAGGACAGGGTCCTACGAGCAGTACTTC. Translated: CASSFRTGSYEQYF. The variable domain in full, completed from reference TRBV19 and TRBJ2-7, reads DGGITQSPKYLFRKEGQNVTLSCEQNLNHDAMYWYRQDPGQGLRLIYYSQIVNDFQKGDIAEGYSVSREKKESFPLTVTSAQKNPTAFYLCASSFRTGSYEQYFGPGTRLTVT.

V is TRBV7-6 and J is TRBJ1-5, with D perhaps TRBD1 (5 bases). Germline V gene sequence: CDR1 SGHVS, CDR2 FNYEAQ. CDR3 length equals 14 residues. Trimming pared 5 bases from V and 5 bases from J, leaving 13 bases between. The CDR3 sequence: CASSPWGGDQPQHF. CDR3 bases: TGTGCCAGCAGCCCGTGGGGGGGAGATCAGCCCCAGCATTTT.

The V gene is TRBV7-9, the J gene TRBJ1-1; D is possibly TRBD1 (5 bases). The CDR3 spans 13 residues. Germline V lookup: CDR1 SEHNR, CDR2 FQNEAQ (reference sequence). Trimming removed 8 bases at V and 1 base at J, with 11 bases between. The CDR3 DNA reads TGTGCCAGCCGGACACAGGCGAACACTGAAGCTTTCTTT. It specifies CASRTQANTEAFF. Complete variable domain (other parts from reference TRBV7-9 and TRBJ1-1): DTGVSQNPRHKITKRGQNVTFRCDPISEHNRLYWYRQTLGQGPEFLTYFQNEAQLEKSRLLSDRFSAERPKGSFSTLEIQRTEQGDSAMYLCASRTQANTEAFFGQGTRLTVV.

The chain couples TRBV4-1 to TRBJ1-5; the D is unclear. The V end lost 0 bases, the J end lost 0 bases, and 15 bases lay between the germline ends. Germline CDR1 MGHRA, CDR2 YSYEKL. The CDR3 spans 18 residues. The CDR3 DNA follows: TGCGCCAGCAGCCAAGATGTAATCCAGGTGTATAGCAATCAGCCCCAGCATTTT. It specifies CASSQDVIQVYSNQPQHF.

This chain connects TRBV7-9 to TRBJ2-5; tentative D call: TRBD2 (6 bases). This CDR3 has 15 residues. Trimming took 0 bases from V and 1 from J, leaving 9 bases between them. In germline, CDR1 is SEHNR, CDR2 FQNEAQ (reference sequence). The CDR3, as DNA: TGTGCCAGCAGCTTAGCGTACGGGAGCCAAGAGACCCAGTACTTC. It encodes CASSLAYGSQETQYF.

CDR3 sequence: CARSLGPRTGHKNTQYF. CDR3 bases: TGTGCCAGAAGCTTAGGGCCTCGGACAGGCCACAAGAATACCCAGTACTTC. The chain links TRBV7-5 to TRBJ2-5; the D call TRBD1 from the table was never checked on the DNA. TRBV7-5 is shown as a pseudogene. The CDR3 contains 17 residues.

This sequence joins TRBV6-5 and TRBJ2-7; the D is unclear. The CDR3 is 14 residues long. Trimming shortened V by 7 bases and J by 0 bases, and 13 bases separated the two germline ends. CDR1 is MNHEY, CDR2 SVGAGI, per germline. In DNA form, the CDR3 reads TGTGCCAGCAACACCCAAGAAAGCTCCTACGAGCAGTACTTC. Encoded protein: CASNTQESSYEQYF.